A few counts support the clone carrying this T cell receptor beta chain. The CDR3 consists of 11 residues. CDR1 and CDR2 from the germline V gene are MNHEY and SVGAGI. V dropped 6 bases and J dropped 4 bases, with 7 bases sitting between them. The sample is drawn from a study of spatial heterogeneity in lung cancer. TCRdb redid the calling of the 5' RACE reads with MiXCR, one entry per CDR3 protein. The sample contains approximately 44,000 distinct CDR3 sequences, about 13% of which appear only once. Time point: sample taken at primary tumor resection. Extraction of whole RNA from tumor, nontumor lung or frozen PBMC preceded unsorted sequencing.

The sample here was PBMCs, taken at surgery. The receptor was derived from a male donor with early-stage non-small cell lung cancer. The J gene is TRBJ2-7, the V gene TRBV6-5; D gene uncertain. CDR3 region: CASRQTYEQYF. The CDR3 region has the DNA TGTGCCAGCAGGCAAACTTACGAGCAGTACTTC.